This TCR beta chain was captured by sequencing in a study of cytomegalovirus exposure and HLA in healthy donors. Broader study findings: According to a subsequent analysis, TCR clusters identified in the first cohort showed a tendency to co-occur across the 100 to 150 validation repertoires. Most sequenced TCRs were rare (though some public TCRs occurred in many donors). There were a few CMV-associated chains whose specificity for CMV antigens was confirmed in vitro.

The CDR3 contains 15 residues. As concerns this clone: Its antigen is unknown.

Generated by immunoSEQ multiplex PCR, the TCRdb table keeps only in-frame clones and is missing some. Of around 180,000 clones listed, more than 75% are singletons. The source material was PBMCs. The gene calls are TRBV21-1 and TRBJ2-7; the table assigns TRBD2, which was not confirmed against the DNA. TRBV21-1 is a pseudogene. The TCR was taken from a woman under 30 in good health and CMV-seronegative. CDR3 sequence reads: CASSMARGAFYEQYF. CDR3 sequence (DNA): TGTGCCAGCAGCATGGCGCGGGGGGCTTTTTACGAGCAGTACTTC.